What follows describes a single T cell receptor (beta chain). This record belongs to a study of blood T cell repertoires in COVID-19. About the research overall: PBMCs, B-cell-depleted T cells, or T cells provided the cDNA or gDNA that made up the material.

Per the original methods: Amplification of reference gene primers provided the estimated nucleated cell counts. This table comes from immunoSEQ multiplex PCR, and its TCRdb copy is limited to in-frame clones, with some not included. V and J calls and clone size come straight from that table; D and trimming were deduced from the DNA. The sample yields 100,000 or so clones, more than 85% seen once. Germline CDR1 reads SEHNR; CDR2 reads FQNEAQ (reference sequence). Trimming cost V 1 base and J 2 bases, with 9 bases left between them. This CDR3 region has 15 residues. The sample was peripheral blood. The clonotype comes from a human donor with active COVID-19. The donor label of this sample is uncertain. V usage is TRBV7-9 and J usage is TRBJ2-1, with D unresolved. Written as DNA, the CDR3 is TGTGCCAGCAGCTTAGACATCCAGGCCTACAATGAGCAGTTCTTC. This translates into CASSLDIQAYNEQFF. Together with reference TRBV7-9 and TRBJ2-1, the CDR3 gives the full variable domain: DTGVSQNPRHKITKRGQNVTFRCDPISEHNRLYWYRQTLGQGPEFLTYFQNEAQLEKSRLLSDRFSAERPKGSFSTLEIQRTEQGDSAMYLCASSLDIQAYNEQFFGPGTRLTVL.